These 17 T cell receptor beta chains came from one sample sequenced in a study of shared clonotypes between healthy human individuals. Clones were sequenced by immunoSEQ multiplex PCR, and TCRdb holds only the in-frame ones, with some missing. This repertoire shows a few hundred thousand clones, over 75% found once; its top ten account for roughly 17%. What was sequenced was memory CD8+ T cells sorted from blood. Subset reported: CD45RO+ cells pooled with CCR7-negative TemRA cells. These receptors were taken from a man in his late teens or twenties in good health.

This chain joins TRBV9 and TRBJ1-2; the D gene is possibly TRBD1 (5 bases). V lost 0 bases, J lost 8 bases, and 17 bases lay in between. Germline-derived CDR1 and CDR2 are SGDLS and YYNGEE. The length of the CDR3 is 15 residues. Here the CDR3 DNA reads TGTGCCAGCAGCGTAGCCGGGGACCTCCGGGGCGGCTACACCTTC. Translation gives CASSVAGDLRGGYTF. The full variable domain, in which reference TRBV9 and TRBJ1-2 provide the parts outside the CDR3, is DSGVTQTPKHLITATGQRVTLRCSPRSGDLSVYWYQQSLDQGLQFLIQYYNGEERAKGNILERFSAQQFPDLHSELNLSSLELGDSALYFCASSVAGDLRGGYTFGSGTRLTVV.

This sequence joins TRBV9 and TRBJ1-6, with a weak D call TRBD1 (5 bases). V lost 0 bases and J 9 bases, leaving 7 bases between the germline ends. The CDR3 contains 13 residues. Germline V gives CDR1 SGDLS, CDR2 YYNGEE. Written as DNA, the CDR3 is TGTGCCAGCAGCGTAGAAGGGACTTCACCCCTCCACTTT. Its protein product is CASSVEGTSPLHF.

This clone was seen a few times. The chain has TRBV19 and TRBJ2-5; D unresolved. The CDR3 sequence is 17 residues long. V was cut by 1 base and J by 1 base, with 16 bases left in between. Germline assignment: CDR1 LNHDA and CDR2 SQIVND (reference sequence). CDR3 protein: CASSIVPTDKSQETQYF. The CDR3 DNA reads TGTGCCAGTAGTATAGTACCGACCGACAAGTCCCAAGAGACCCAGTACTTC.

J is TRBJ2-5 and V is TRBV10-3; no definite D call. The CDR3 is 13 amino acids. V shed 2 bases and J shed 1 base, with 5 bases lying between them. CDR1 is ENHRY, CDR2 SYGVKD, per germline. This CDR3 is CAISEGFQETQYF. The CDR3 coding sequence is TGTGCCATCAGTGAGGGATTCCAAGAGACCCAGTACTTC.

CDR3 amino acids: CASSLSGQPQHF. The CDR3 DNA reads as TGTGCCAGCAGCTTATCTGGTCAGCCCCAGCATTTT. The gene calls are TRBV5-6 and TRBJ1-5; the D is unclear. Germline lookup yields CDR1 SGHDT and CDR2 YYEEEE. Trimming took off 2 bases at V and 6 bases at J, with 6 bases between the two ends. The CDR3 is 12 residues long.

This chain uses TRBV7-6 with TRBJ2-3, with 9 bases matching TRBD1. V trimming: 2 bases; J trimming: 3 bases; junction bases outside the gene matches: 3. Per the germline V gene, CDR1 is SGHVS and CDR2 is FNYEAQ. This CDR3 contains 15 residues. The CDR3 is CASSLKGQGTDTQYF. In DNA form, the CDR3 reads TGTGCCAGCAGCTTAAAGGGACAGGGTACAGATACGCAGTATTTT.

This clone came up once. The chain uses TRBV6-1 and TRBJ2-7; possibly TRBD2 for D (5 bases). The germline V gene has CDR1 MNHNS and CDR2 SASEGT. This CDR3 contains 12 residues. The CDR3 DNA sequence: TGTGTCACAACCCGGGAAGCTCGCGAGCAGTACTTC. Translated, it gives CVTTREAREQYF.

This clone has a single count. The CDR3 DNA follows: TGTGCCAGCAGCCCTCAAAATGGAAACACCATATATTTT. It is translated as CASSPQNGNTIYF. The genes are TRBV14 and TRBJ1-3; D is ambiguous. V was trimmed by 4 bases and J by 3 bases, leaving 7 bases between them. Germline CDR1 is SGHDN and CDR2 is FVKESK. The length of the CDR3 is 13 residues.

This clone has only one observation. The chain carries TRBV30 and TRBJ2-6; D may be TRBD1 or TRBD2 (5 bases each). The CDR3 has 20 residues. Per the germline V gene, CDR1 is GTSNPN and CDR2 is SVGIG (reference sequence). V lost 4 bases to trimming and J lost 0 bases, with 25 bases between them. CDR3 residues: CAWILGRLAPIYSGANVLTF. The CDR3 nucleotides are TGTGCCTGGATTCTGGGACGATTGGCCCCTATTTACTCTGGGGCCAACGTCCTGACTTTC. The full variable domain, in which reference TRBV30 and TRBJ2-6 provide the parts outside the CDR3, is SQTIHQWPATLVQPVGSPLSLECTVEGTSNPNLYWYRQAAGRGLQLLFYSVGIGQISSEVPQNLSASRPQDRQFILSSKKLLLSDSGFYLCAWILGRLAPIYSGANVLTFGAGSRLTVL.

The gene calls are TRBV10-2 and TRBJ2-2; D not certain. The CDR3 is made up of 10 amino acids. Germline CDR1 is WSHSY and CDR2 is SAAADI. V was pared by 7 bases and J by 6 bases, with 3 bases between. The CDR3 sequence: CASMAGELFF. Here the CDR3 DNA reads TGCGCCAGCATGGCCGGGGAGCTGTTTTTT.

The chain combines TRBV27 with TRBJ2-7; 7 bases are shared with TRBD2. Germline values: CDR1 MNHEY, CDR2 SMNVEV (reference sequence). With 2 bases clipped from V and 6 bases from J, the junction kept 4 bases outside the gene matches. This CDR3 contains 13 residues. CDR3 loop: CASSLGGGTEQYF. For the CDR3, the DNA is TGTGCCAGCAGTTTAGGGGGGGGTACCGAGCAGTACTTC.

The genes are TRBV7-9 and TRBJ2-2; a possible D gene is TRBD2 (5 bases). Germline V lookup: CDR1 SEHNR, CDR2 FQNEAQ (reference sequence). V dropped 8 bases and J dropped 7 bases, with 11 bases sitting between them. This CDR3 region has 12 residues. The CDR3, as DNA: TGTGCCAGCGAGGGAGCGTTCGGGGAGCTGTTTTTT. Residues: CASEGAFGELFF.

The rearrangement links TRBV9 to TRBJ1-3, with a possible D match to TRBD1 (6 bases). This CDR3 is built from 17 residues. Trimming stripped 4 bases from V and 0 bases from J, with 17 bases between. The germline CDR1 and CDR2 sequences are SGDLS and YYNGEE. The CDR3 nucleotides are TGTGCCAGCAGCCCCAGAGGAGGGGGGAGCTCTGGAAACACCATATATTTT. Translated, it gives CASSPRGGGSSGNTIYF.

CDR3 sequence: CAIRGTDYEQYF. CDR3 in DNA: TGTGCCATCAGGGGGACAGACTACGAGCAGTACTTC. The rearrangement joins TRBV2 to TRBJ2-7, with 7 nucleotides matching TRBD1. J gave up 3 bases and V 10 bases, and 6 bases lay outside the gene matches. The CDR3 extends over 12 amino acids. Germline assignment: CDR1 SNHLY and CDR2 FYNNEI.

This sequence joins TRBV4-3 and TRBJ2-7, with D possibly being TRBD1 or TRBD2 (5 bases each). Trimming removed 0 bases from V and 1 base from J, with 16 bases in between. Germline CDR1 reads LGHNA; CDR2 reads YSLEER. The CDR3 sequence is 17 residues long. CDR3 sequence: CASSQELDNEGSYEQYF. Written as DNA, the CDR3 is TGCGCCAGCAGCCAAGAACTAGACAATGAGGGGTCCTACGAGCAGTACTTC.

This chain connects TRBV5-6 to TRBJ2-1; D may match TRBD1 or TRBD2 (5 bases each). V was shortened by 1 base and J by 8 bases, with 10 bases between the two germline ends. CDR3 length: 13 residues. The V gene's germline CDR1 is SGHDT and CDR2 YYEEEE. As DNA, the CDR3 is TGTGCCAGCAGCTTGTCCAGGGAGTATGAGCAGTTCTTC. Translating gives CASSLSREYEQFF.

This clone was detected once. The chain uses TRBV5-1 and TRBJ2-2; perhaps D is TRBD1 or TRBD2 (6 bases each). The CDR3 runs to 16 residues. Germline V lookup: CDR1 SGHRS, CDR2 YFSETQ. V lost 5 bases, J lost 4 bases, and 18 bases lay in between. Here the CDR3 reads CASRGERGRSTGELFF. As DNA, the CDR3 is TGCGCCAGCAGGGGAGAACGGGGGCGCAGCACCGGGGAGCTGTTTTTT.